The TCR beta chain under discussion was sequenced for a study of a mutant IDH1 vaccine in newly diagnosed glioma. Germline V gene lookup returns CDR1 SGHTA and CDR2 FQGNSA. The CDR3 length is 15 residues. Trimming cost V 5 bases and J 0 bases, with 14 bases left between them. In its sample, this clone was seen many times. Its antigen is still unknown. The method was immunoSEQ multiplex PCR; TCRdb's version includes in-frame clones alone and lacks a portion of them. In the table there are approximately 64,000 clones, 70% to 85% of which are singletons. Time point denoted: week 11, during vaccination. A 20-mer mutant IDH1 peptide at 300 ug was injected subcutaneously with topical imiquimod.

The chain is built from TRBV7-2 and TRBJ2-7; D is possibly TRBD1 (6 bases). The source material was PBMCs, sampled from a glioma patient whose treatment included an IDH1 peptide vaccine. The sequence was collected from a woman between 45 and 60 years old with glioma. CDR3 loop: CASSPGQWSSYEQYF. The CDR3 region has the DNA TGTGCCAGCAGCCCGGGACAATGGAGCTCCTACGAGCAGTACTTC.